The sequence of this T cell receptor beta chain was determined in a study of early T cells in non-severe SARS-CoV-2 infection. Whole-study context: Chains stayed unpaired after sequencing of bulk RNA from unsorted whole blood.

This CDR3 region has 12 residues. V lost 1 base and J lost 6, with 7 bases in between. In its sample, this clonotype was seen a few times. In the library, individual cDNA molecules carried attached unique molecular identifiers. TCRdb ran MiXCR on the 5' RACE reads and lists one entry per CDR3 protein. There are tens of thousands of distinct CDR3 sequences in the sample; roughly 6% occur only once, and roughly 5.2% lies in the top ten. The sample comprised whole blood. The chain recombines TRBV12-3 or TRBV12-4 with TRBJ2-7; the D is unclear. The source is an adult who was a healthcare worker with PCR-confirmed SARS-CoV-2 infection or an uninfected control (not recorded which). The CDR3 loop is CASSLGLGEQYF. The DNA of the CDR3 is TGTGCCAGCAGTTTAGGGTTGGGCGAGCAGTACTTC.